A single sample gave rise to the 4 T cell receptor beta chains below, sequenced in a study of blood T cell repertoires in COVID-19 (dated by TCRdb to about 2020). Library creation used the immunoSEQ multiplex PCR assay. TCRdb provides this immuneACCESS table in a form limited to in-frame rearrangements. Some clones are lacking; in checked studies, under half of them reflect an unresolved V gene, and why the rest are absent is not known. The sample yields roughly 200,000 clones; about 75% were counted once. Around 8.9% of the sample goes to the ten largest clones. Source material: peripheral blood. The source is a woman aged 45-65 years with active or convalescent COVID-19.

The rearrangement joins TRBV2 to TRBJ2-1; the D gene is possibly TRBD1 (6 bases). The CDR3 covers 17 residues. Trimming took 3 bases from V and 0 from J, leaving 15 bases between them. Germline V CDR1 and CDR2: SNHLY, FYNNEI. The CDR3 coding sequence is TGTGCCAGCAGTGATTTGGGGTGGACAGCCTCCTACAATGAGCAGTTCTTC. Translated: CASSDLGWTASYNEQFF.

The chain joins TRBV5-1 to TRBJ2-7, with 12 positions matching TRBD2. The V gene end was trimmed by 2 bases and the J gene end by 5 bases; junction bases not matched to a gene: 5. This CDR3 comprises 15 residues. Germline CDR1 is SGHRS and CDR2 is YFSETQ. The CDR3 is CASSFGLAGPNEQYF. CDR3 sequence (DNA): TGCGCCAGCAGCTTTGGACTAGCGGGACCCAACGAGCAGTACTTC.

The V gene is TRBV7-2, the J gene TRBJ1-2; D ambiguous. V was pared by 5 bases and J by 5 bases, with 12 bases between. Germline V gene sequence: CDR1 SGHTA, CDR2 FQGNSA. The CDR3 covers 13 residues. DNA of the CDR3: TGTGCCAGCAGCGGGAGAATACAATATGGCTACACCTTC. Translating gives CASSGRIQYGYTF.

This clone has just one count. The chain joins TRBV9 to TRBJ1-4, with D possibly being TRBD1 (5 bases). The CDR3 spans 13 residues. Trimming left V 6 bases short and J 8 bases short, with 14 bases between. Germline V gene data show CDR1 as SGDLS and CDR2 as YYNGEE. DNA for the CDR3: TGTGCCAGCACCGGGGGTGCGGAAGAAAAACTGTTTTTT. This codes for CASTGGAEEKLFF.